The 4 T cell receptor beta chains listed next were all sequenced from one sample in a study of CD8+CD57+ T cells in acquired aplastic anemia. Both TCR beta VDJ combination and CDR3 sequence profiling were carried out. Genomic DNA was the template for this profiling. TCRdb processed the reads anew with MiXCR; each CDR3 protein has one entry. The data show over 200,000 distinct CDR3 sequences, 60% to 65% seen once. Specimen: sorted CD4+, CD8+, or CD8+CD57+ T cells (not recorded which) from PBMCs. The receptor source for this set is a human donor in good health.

CDR3 amino acids: CASSPRPTSASTDTQYF. In nucleotides, the CDR3 is TGTGCCAGCAGCCCAAGACCGACTAGCGCTAGCACAGATACGCAGTATTTT. J is TRBJ2-3 and V is TRBV7-9, with TRBD2 matching over 8 bases. This CDR3 region has 17 residues. Germline CDR1 and CDR2: SEHNR and FQNEAQ (reference sequence). Trimming removed 5 bases from V and 0 bases from J; junction bases left unmatched: 10. Full variable domain (remainder filled in from reference TRBV7-9 and TRBJ2-3): DTGVSQNPRHKITKRGQNVTFRCDPISEHNRLYWYRQTLGQGPEFLTYFQNEAQLEKSRLLSDRFSAERPKGSFSTLEIQRTEQGDSAMYLCASSPRPTSASTDTQYFGPGTRLTVL.

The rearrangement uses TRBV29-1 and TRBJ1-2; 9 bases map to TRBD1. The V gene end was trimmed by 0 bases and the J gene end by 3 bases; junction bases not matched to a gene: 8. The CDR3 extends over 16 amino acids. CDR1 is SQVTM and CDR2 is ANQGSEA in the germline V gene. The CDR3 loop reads CSVEDRDRAEDYGYTF. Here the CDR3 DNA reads TGCAGCGTTGAAGATCGGGACAGGGCGGAGGACTATGGCTACACCTTC.

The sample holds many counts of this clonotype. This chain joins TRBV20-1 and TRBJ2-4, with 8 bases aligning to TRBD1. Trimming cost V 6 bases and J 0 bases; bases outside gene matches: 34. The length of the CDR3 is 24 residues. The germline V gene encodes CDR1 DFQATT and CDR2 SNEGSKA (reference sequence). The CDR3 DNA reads TGCAGTGCCTCCCCCTGGGACAGGCCCCGATCCGAGGGGGACTGGGGACTAGCCAAAAACATTCAGTACTTC. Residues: CSASPWDRPRSEGDWGLAKNIQYF.

The CDR3 here is CSAYKGSGNEKLFF. For the CDR3, the DNA is TGCAGTGCTTACAAGGGGAGTGGTAATGAAAAACTGTTTTTT. The chain has TRBV20-1 and TRBJ1-4; the D gene is possibly TRBD1 (5 bases). CDR1 DFQATT and CDR2 SNEGSKA come from the germline V gene (reference sequence). This CDR3 is built from 14 residues. V lost 5 bases, J lost 4 bases, and 14 bases lay in between.